The 16 T cell receptor beta chains below come from one sample, sequenced in a study of blood T cell repertoires in COVID-19. The method was immunoSEQ multiplex PCR; TCRdb's version includes in-frame clones alone and lacks a portion of them. The sample shows some 150,000 clones, roughly 82% of them seen only once. Specimen: PBMCs or T cells enriched from blood (not recorded which). Receptors originate from a man in his forties or fifties who had recovered from COVID-19.

This clone has only a few counts. The rearrangement joins TRBV27 to TRBJ2-1; D may be TRBD1 (6 bases). CDR3 length equals 16 residues. V was clipped by 7 bases and J by 0 bases, with 16 bases between them. Germline CDR1 MNHEY, CDR2 SMNVEV (reference sequence). The CDR3 here is CASIPTGRYSYNEQFF. CDR3 sequence (DNA): TGTGCCAGCATACCGACAGGACGATACTCCTACAATGAGCAGTTCTTC.

The rearrangement joins TRBV10-3 to TRBJ1-1; D is possibly TRBD1 (5 bases). CDR1 and CDR2 (germline): ENHRY, SYGVKD. With 2 bases removed from V and 1 base from J, the gap between germline ends came to 8 bases. The CDR3 runs 14 residues. The CDR3 region has the DNA TGTGCCATCAGTGAGAGAGACAGGAACACTGAAGCTTTCTTT. Translated: CAISERDRNTEAFF.

This chain links TRBV14 with TRBJ1-2; 10 bases align to TRBD1. The V and J ends lost 1 base and 7 bases, in that order; junction bases with no gene match: 6. CDR1 is SGHDN and CDR2 is FVKESK in the germline V gene. The CDR3 has 15 amino acids. Written as DNA, the CDR3 is TGTGCCAGCAGCCAAGGACAGGGGGCAATTTCTGGCTACACCTTC. Translated: CASSQGQGAISGYTF.

This chain uses TRBV24-1 with TRBJ1-5; 8 bases agree with TRBD1. CDR1 and CDR2 from the germline V gene are KGHDR and SFDVKD. The CDR3 covers 15 residues. V was pared by 4 bases and J by 1 base, with 2 bases of the junction left unmatched. In DNA form, the CDR3 reads TGTGCCACCAGTGACCACAGGGGGAGCAATCAGCCCCAGCATTTT. Its protein is CATSDHRGSNQPQHF.

The chain links TRBV14 to TRBJ1-3, with D tentatively TRBD1 (5 bases). CDR3 length equals 14 residues. V gave up 6 bases and J gave up 2 bases, with 11 bases separating them. From germline, CDR1 is SGHDN and CDR2 FVKESK. DNA of the CDR3: TGTGCCAGCAGAAAACAGGCACCTGGAAACACCATATATTTT. As protein: CASRKQAPGNTIYF.

This clone appeared once. The chain uses TRBV19 and TRBJ1-2; tentative D call: TRBD1 (5 bases). This CDR3 is 15 amino acids long. Trimming took 10 bases from V and 2 from J, leaving 20 bases between them. The germline CDR1 and CDR2 sequences are LNHDA and SQIVND (reference sequence). The CDR3 sequence: CATTGSREGNYGYTF. CDR3 bases: TGTGCCACCACGGGGAGCAGGGAGGGAAACTATGGCTACACCTTC.

The V gene is TRBV18, the J gene TRBJ1-2; D is ambiguous. The germline gives CDR1 KGHSH, CDR2 LQKENI. The length of the CDR3 is 12 residues. V lost 5 bases to trimming and J lost 3 bases, with 7 bases between them. For the CDR3, the DNA is TGTGCCAGCTCAAATCGGGACTATGGCTACACCTTC. This gives the protein CASSNRDYGYTF.

The chain uses TRBV3-1 (or the pseudogene TRBV3-2) and TRBJ1-4, with D unresolved. Germline V gene lookup returns CDR1 LGHDT and CDR2 YNNKEL (reference sequence). Between the trimmed V and J ends, which lost 0 bases and 9 bases, there was a span of 5 bases. CDR3 length equals 12 residues. CDR3: CASSQDRKKLFF. The CDR3 coding sequence is TGTGCCAGCAGCCAAGACAGGAAAAAACTGTTTTTT.

This clone was counted only a few times. This chain uses TRBV7-8 with TRBJ1-4, with TRBD1 as a possible D gene (5 bases). Germline V gene data show CDR1 as SGHVS and CDR2 as FQNEAQ. The CDR3 runs to 14 residues. Trimming shortened V by 5 bases and J by 7 bases, and 14 bases separated the two germline ends. The CDR3 sequence is CASSRRTIGEKLFF. Here the CDR3 DNA reads TGTGCCAGCAGCCGACGGACAATCGGTGAAAAACTGTTTTTT.

This chain links TRBV4-2 with TRBJ1-2, with D perhaps matching TRBD1 (5 bases). This CDR3 contains 16 residues. In germline, CDR1 is LGHNA, CDR2 YNFKEQ. V was trimmed by 0 bases and J by 5 bases, leaving 16 bases between them. The CDR3 loop is CASSQDSRLGEYGYTF. CDR3 DNA: TGTGCCAGCAGCCAAGATTCCCGTCTAGGGGAATATGGCTACACCTTC.

This clone is a singleton in its sample. The chain combines TRBV5-4 with TRBJ1-5, with D perhaps matching TRBD1 (5 bases). Per germline, CDR1 SGHNT and CDR2 YYREEE (reference sequence). The V gene lost 0 bases and the J gene lost 0 bases, with 13 bases spanning the gap. There are 17 residues in the CDR3. CDR3 protein: CASSLGGAGPSNQPQHF. In DNA form, the CDR3 reads TGTGCCAGCAGCTTGGGAGGTGCAGGGCCTAGCAATCAGCCCCAGCATTTT.

This clone came up a few times. The rearrangement links TRBV28 to TRBJ1-5; the match to TRBD1 covers 7 bases. Looked up from germline, CDR1 is MDHEN and CDR2 is SYDVKM. V lost 3 bases, J lost 2 bases, and 4 bases stayed unmatched. The CDR3 extends over 15 amino acids. The CDR3 nucleotides are TGTGCCAGCAGTTTGACAGGGCGACGCAATCAGCCCCAGCATTTT. It codes for CASSLTGRRNQPQHF.

The chain uses TRBV6-6 and TRBJ1-2; 7 bases match TRBD1. The CDR3 spans 13 residues. CDR1 is MNHNY and CDR2 is SVGAGI in the germline V gene (reference sequence). Trimming at V came to 6 bases and at J to 5 bases, leaving 6 bases not matched to a gene. The CDR3 bases are TGTGCCAGCAGGTCGGGACAGCCTTATGGCTACACCTTC. It encodes CASRSGQPYGYTF.

The genes are TRBV5-5 and TRBJ2-7; tentative D call: TRBD1 (6 bases). With 2 bases removed from V and 2 bases from J, the gap between germline ends came to 11 bases. CDR1 is SGHKS, CDR2 YYEKEE, per germline (reference sequence). CDR3 length equals 14 residues. The CDR3 DNA reads TGTGCCAGCAGCTTTGACAGGCCCCCCTACGAGCAGTACTTC. Translating it yields CASSFDRPPYEQYF.

The table lists this clone with a few counts. The chain couples TRBV7-2 to TRBJ2-2, with 7 positions matching TRBD1. The ends lost 1 base at V and 5 bases at J; junction bases unmatched: 4. This CDR3 is built from 15 residues. Germline-derived CDR1 and CDR2 are SGHTA and FQGNSA. In DNA, the CDR3 is TGTGCCAGCAGCTTAGTAGGGGGCTCGACCGGGGAGCTGTTTTTT. Translated: CASSLVGGSTGELFF.

In this sample, this clone turned up once. DNA of the CDR3: TGCGCCCCCGGAGGGGAGGGGGGGCCTGGATGTACCGGGGAGCTGTTTTTT. Amino acids: CAPGGEGGPGCTGELFF. The V gene is TRBV5-1, the J gene TRBJ2-2; D perhaps matches TRBD2 (7 bases). The CDR3 is made up of 17 amino acids. Germline-derived CDR1 and CDR2 are SGHRS and YFSETQ. Between the trimmed V and J ends, which lost 10 bases and 5 bases, there was a span of 27 bases.